This T cell receptor beta chain was recovered during a study of cytomegalovirus exposure and HLA in healthy donors. Here immunoSEQ multiplex PCR was the method, and the copy in TCRdb shows in-frame clones only, minus some. The data hold 300,000 or so clones, with roughly 90% observed a single time. The CDR3 consists of 14 residues. The V segment lost 0 bases and the J segment 4 bases; nucleotides outside the gene matches: 2. CDR1 and CDR2 (germline): MNHEY, SVGAGI. This clone has just one count. In the same sample, other DNA sequences code for this CDR3. The TCR was taken from a man aged 25 to 40 in good health and CMV-seronegative. Material for sequencing was PBMCs. This sequence joins TRBV6-5 and TRBJ2-7; 8 bases are a match to TRBD1. CDR3 DNA sequence: TGTGCCAGCAGTTACTCGGACAGGGTGTACGAGCAGTACTTC. This sequence encodes CASSYSDRVYEQYF.